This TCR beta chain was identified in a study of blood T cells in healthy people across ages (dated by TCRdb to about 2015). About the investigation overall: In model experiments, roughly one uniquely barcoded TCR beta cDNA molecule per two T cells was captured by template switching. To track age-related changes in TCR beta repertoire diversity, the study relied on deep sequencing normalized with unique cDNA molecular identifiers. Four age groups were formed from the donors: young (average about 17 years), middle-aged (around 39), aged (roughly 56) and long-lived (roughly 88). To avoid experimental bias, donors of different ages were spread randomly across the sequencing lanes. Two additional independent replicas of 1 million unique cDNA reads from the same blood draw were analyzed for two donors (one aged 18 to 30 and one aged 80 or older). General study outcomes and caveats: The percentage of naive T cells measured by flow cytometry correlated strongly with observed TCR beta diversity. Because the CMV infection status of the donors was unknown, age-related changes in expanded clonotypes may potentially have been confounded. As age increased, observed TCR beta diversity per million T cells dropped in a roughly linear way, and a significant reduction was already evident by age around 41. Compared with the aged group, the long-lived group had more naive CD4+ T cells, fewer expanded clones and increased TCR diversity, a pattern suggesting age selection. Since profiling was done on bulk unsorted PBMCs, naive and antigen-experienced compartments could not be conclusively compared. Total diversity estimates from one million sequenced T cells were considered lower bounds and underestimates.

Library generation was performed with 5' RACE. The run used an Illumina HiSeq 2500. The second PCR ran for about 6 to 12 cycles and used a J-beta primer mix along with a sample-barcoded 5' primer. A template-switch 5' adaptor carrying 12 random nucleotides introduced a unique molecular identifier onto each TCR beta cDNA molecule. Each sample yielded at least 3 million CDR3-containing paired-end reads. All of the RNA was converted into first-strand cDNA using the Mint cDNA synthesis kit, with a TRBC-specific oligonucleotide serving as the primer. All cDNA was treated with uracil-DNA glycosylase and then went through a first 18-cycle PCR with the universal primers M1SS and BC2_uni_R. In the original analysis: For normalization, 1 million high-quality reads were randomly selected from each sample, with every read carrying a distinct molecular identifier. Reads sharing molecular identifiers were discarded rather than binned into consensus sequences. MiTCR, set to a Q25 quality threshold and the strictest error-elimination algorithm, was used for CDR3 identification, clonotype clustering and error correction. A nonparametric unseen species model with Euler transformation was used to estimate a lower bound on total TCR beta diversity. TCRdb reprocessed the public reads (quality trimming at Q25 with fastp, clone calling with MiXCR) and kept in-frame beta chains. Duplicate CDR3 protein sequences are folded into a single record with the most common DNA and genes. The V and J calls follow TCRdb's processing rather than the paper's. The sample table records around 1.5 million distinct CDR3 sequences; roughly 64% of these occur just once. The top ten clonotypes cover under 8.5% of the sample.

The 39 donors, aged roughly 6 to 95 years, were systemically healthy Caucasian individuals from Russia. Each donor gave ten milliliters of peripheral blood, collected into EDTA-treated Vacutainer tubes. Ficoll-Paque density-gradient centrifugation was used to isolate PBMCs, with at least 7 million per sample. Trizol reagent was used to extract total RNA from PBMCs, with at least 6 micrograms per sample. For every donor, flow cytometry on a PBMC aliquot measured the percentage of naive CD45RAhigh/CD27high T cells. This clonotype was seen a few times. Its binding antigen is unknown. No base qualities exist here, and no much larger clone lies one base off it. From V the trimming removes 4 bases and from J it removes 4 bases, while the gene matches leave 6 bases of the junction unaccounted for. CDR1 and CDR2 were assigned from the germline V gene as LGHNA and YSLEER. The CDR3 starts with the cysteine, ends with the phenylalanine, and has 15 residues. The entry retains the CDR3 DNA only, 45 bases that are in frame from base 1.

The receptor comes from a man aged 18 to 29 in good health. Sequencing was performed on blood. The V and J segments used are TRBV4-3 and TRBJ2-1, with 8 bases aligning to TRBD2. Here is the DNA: TGCGCCAGCAGCCGACAGCGGGGGAAATACAATGAGCAGTTCTTC. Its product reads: CASSRQRGKYNEQFF.